This TCR beta chain is from a study of Ad26.COV2.S vaccination and SARS-CoV-2 variants. As for treatment: 15 to 20 received Ad26.COV2.S at low or high dose, single or two shots; a few received placebo; per-sample allocation not given. Day 63 after the first injection of vaccine or placebo was the sampling time. This clone is medium-sized (0.01 to 0.1%) in the sample. As yet, its antigen is unknown. Study findings and constraints: The TCR breadth and depth analyses may have produced an underestimate of total T cell responses.

With 5 bases clipped from V and 2 bases from J, the junction kept 8 bases outside the gene matches. CDR3 size: 16 residues. The germline V gene encodes CDR1 SEHNR and CDR2 FQNEAQ (reference sequence). Generated by immunoSEQ multiplex PCR, the TCRdb table keeps only in-frame clones and is missing some. Of 250,000 or so clones in the sample, roughly 87% were seen once. V and J are TRBV7-9 and TRBJ2-1, with 8 bases that match TRBD2. The origin of this receptor is a person aged 18-60 years who received the Ad26.COV2.S COVID-19 vaccine or a placebo. The specimen comprised peripheral blood, sampled in a trial of Ad26.COV2.S vaccine versus placebo. CDR3 sequence reads: CASSGNSGDTYNEQFF. For the CDR3, the DNA is TGTGCCAGCAGCGGTAATAGCGGGGACACCTACAATGAGCAGTTCTTC. The whole variable domain, remainder taken from reference TRBV7-9 and TRBJ2-1, is DTGVSQNPRHKITKRGQNVTFRCDPISEHNRLYWYRQTLGQGPEFLTYFQNEAQLEKSRLLSDRFSAERPKGSFSTLEIQRTEQGDSAMYLCASSGNSGDTYNEQFFGPGTRLTVL.